Detailed here is one TCR beta chain. No antigen is known for it. The sample comes from a study of blood T cells in healthy people across ages. Germline lookup yields CDR1 DFQATT and CDR2 SNEGSKA (reference sequence). V was cut by 1 base and J by 1 base, with 14 bases left in between. This CDR3 has 15 amino acids. Findings and limits, study-wide: Estimates of total diversity, which came from one million sequenced T cells, were considered to be underestimates.

PCR was performed a second time for 7 to 11 cycles using a sample-barcoded 5' primer and a J-beta primer mix. From the 5' RACE reads, TCRdb called clonotypes with MiXCR, one entry per CDR3 protein. The data hold some 1,500,000 distinct CDR3 sequences, with 35% to 45% observed a single time. Per sample, at least 5.5 micrograms of total RNA were extracted. This chain links TRBV20-1 with TRBJ2-7; a possible D gene is TRBD2 (6 bases). The sequencing input was blood. The sequence was collected from a woman aged 18-30 years in good health. CDR3 sequence reads: CSARGDLSVSYEQYF. The CDR3 DNA reads as TGCAGTGCTAGAGGGGACTTATCGGTTTCCTACGAGCAGTACTTC.